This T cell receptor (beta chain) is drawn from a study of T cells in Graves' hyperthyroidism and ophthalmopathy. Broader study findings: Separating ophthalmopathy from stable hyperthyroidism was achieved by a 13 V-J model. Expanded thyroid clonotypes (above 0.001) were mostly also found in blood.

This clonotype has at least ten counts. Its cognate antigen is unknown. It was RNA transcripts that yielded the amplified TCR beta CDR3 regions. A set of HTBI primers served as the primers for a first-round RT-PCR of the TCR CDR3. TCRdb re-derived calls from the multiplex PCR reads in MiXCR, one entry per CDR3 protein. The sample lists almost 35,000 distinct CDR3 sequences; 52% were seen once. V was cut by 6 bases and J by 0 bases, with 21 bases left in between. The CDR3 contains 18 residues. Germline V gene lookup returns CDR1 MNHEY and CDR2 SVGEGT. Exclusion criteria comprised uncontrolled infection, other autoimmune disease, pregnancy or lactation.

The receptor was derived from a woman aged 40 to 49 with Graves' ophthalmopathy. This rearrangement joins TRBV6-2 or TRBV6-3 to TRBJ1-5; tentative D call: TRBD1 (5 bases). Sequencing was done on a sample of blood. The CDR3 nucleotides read TGTGCCAGCAGCTACGGACGGACAAACCTCTATAGCAATCAGCCCCAGCATTTT. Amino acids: CASSYGRTNLYSNQPQHF.